These 28 T cell receptor beta chains were all obtained from the same sample, sequenced in a study of T cell responses to AZD1222 COVID-19 vaccine (dated by TCRdb to the early 2020s). Receptors were amplified or captured by the immunoSEQ multiplex PCR assay. TCRdb's version of the immuneACCESS table is confined to in-frame rearrangements and falls short of the full clone set. An unresolved V gene accounts for under half of the shortfall where checked; the remainder is of unknown origin. This sample has roughly 30,000 clones in its table, and roughly 78% of those were observed once. The ten largest account for roughly 6% of the sample. The label giving this sample's time point can be read as: baseline before first vaccination. The specimen was peripheral blood, collected on day 0 of AZD1222 vaccination. These receptors came from an adult in good health.

This clone is judged medium-sized. The chain combines TRBV5-4 with TRBJ1-1; 7 nucleotides line up with TRBD1. Germline V CDR1 and CDR2: SGHNT, YYREEE (reference sequence). The J segment lost 2 bases and the V segment lost 3 bases, leaving 4 bases of the junction unmatched. The CDR3 consists of 14 residues. The CDR3 nucleotides are TGTGCCAGCAGCTCGACAGGGTTAAACACTGAAGCTTTCTTT. Translating it yields CASSSTGLNTEAFF.

This clone has just one count. The chain couples TRBV5-1 to TRBJ1-4; tentatively, D is TRBD1 (5 bases). V was pared by 5 bases and J by 3 bases, with 8 bases between. The CDR3 is made up of 13 amino acids. The germline CDR1 and CDR2 sequences are SGHRS and YFSETQ. The CDR3 here is CASSEGPNEKLFF. For the CDR3, the DNA is TGCGCCAGCAGTGAGGGGCCTAATGAAAAACTGTTTTTT.

The chain employs TRBV28 and TRBJ2-1, with a tentative D call TRBD2 (5 bases). The germline V gene encodes CDR1 MDHEN and CDR2 SYDVKM. The CDR3 is made up of 15 amino acids. The ends were cut back, 2 bases at V and 0 bases at J, with 8 bases in the middle. The CDR3 spells CASSLQRRSYNEQFF. As DNA, the CDR3 is TGTGCCAGCAGTTTACAGCGGCGCTCCTACAATGAGCAGTTCTTC.

On this clone itself: At one boundary the junction diverges from the germline segment, which might be a read error. CDR3 DNA sequence: TGTGCCAGCAGAGAAGCCGGGACACCATACAATGAGCAGTTCTTC. This sequence encodes CASREAGTPYNEQFF. V and J are TRBV6-1 and TRBJ2-1, with D perhaps matching TRBD1 (6 bases). The CDR3 has 15 amino acids. Germline CDR1 is MNHNS and CDR2 is SASEGT.

The J gene is TRBJ2-2, the V gene TRBV7-2; D might be TRBD2 (5 bases). CDR1 and CDR2 (germline): SGHTA, FQGNSA. The CDR3 loop spans 15 amino acids. V lost 1 base, J lost 6 bases, and 12 bases lay in between. In DNA form, the CDR3 reads TGTGCCAGCAGCTTAGGTCGGGGATGGGCCGGGGAGCTGTTTTTT. Protein product: CASSLGRGWAGELFF.

The sample holds a few counts of this clone. The genes are TRBV9 and TRBJ2-5, with TRBD2 matching 7 bases. The germline V gene encodes CDR1 SGDLS and CDR2 YYNGEE. Trimming cost V 4 bases and J 2 bases; bases outside gene matches: 8. The CDR3 consists of 15 residues. This CDR3 is CASSTASGSQETQYF. As DNA, the CDR3 is TGTGCCAGCAGCACAGCTAGCGGTTCACAAGAGACCCAGTACTTC. Full variable domain (missing parts from reference TRBV9 and TRBJ2-5): DSGVTQTPKHLITATGQRVTLRCSPRSGDLSVYWYQQSLDQGLQFLIQYYNGEERAKGNILERFSAQQFPDLHSELNLSSLELGDSALYFCASSTASGSQETQYFGPGTRLLVL.

This sequence joins TRBV3-1 (or the pseudogene TRBV3-2) and TRBJ1-4; 8 nucleotides agree with TRBD1. J gave up 11 bases and V 0 bases, and 11 bases lay outside the gene matches. Germline CDR1 is LGHDT and CDR2 is YNNKEL (reference sequence). The CDR3 has 16 amino acids. The CDR3 here is CASSQDPGTGGEKLFF. Here the CDR3 DNA reads TGTGCCAGCAGCCAAGATCCCGGGACAGGAGGGGAGAAACTGTTTTTT.

This clone is categorized as medium-sized. The V and J genes are TRBV28 and TRBJ1-5; perhaps TRBD1 as D (6 bases). Trimming cost V 4 bases and J 3 bases, with 19 bases left between them. The germline CDR1 and CDR2 sequences are MDHEN and SYDVKM. There are 17 residues in the CDR3. The DNA for the CDR3 is TGTGCCAGCAGTTCACCCTATGGAGGGGGGTTCAATCAGCCCCAGCATTTT. Encoded protein: CASSSPYGGGFNQPQHF.

The rearrangement links TRBV28 to TRBJ1-2, with a weak D call TRBD1 (6 bases). Trimming took off 4 bases at V and 2 bases at J, with 17 bases between the two ends. Germline values: CDR1 MDHEN, CDR2 SYDVKM. CDR3 length: 16 amino acids. CDR3 DNA sequence: TGTGCCAGCAGTTCAACCTTGGCGGGGGGCAACTATGGCTACACCTTC. It codes for CASSSTLAGGNYGYTF.

The count of this clone is one. The chain is built from TRBV11-2 and TRBJ2-1, with TRBD2 matching 9 bases. Trimming at V came to 5 bases and at J to 3 bases, leaving 11 bases not matched to a gene. CDR1 is SGHAT and CDR2 is FQNNGV in the germline V gene. This CDR3 contains 17 residues. The CDR3 reads CASSPRAGGAGYNEQFF. CDR3 sequence (DNA): TGTGCCAGCAGCCCACGCGCGGGGGGGGCCGGCTACAATGAGCAGTTCTTC.

The chain is built from TRBV3-1 (or the pseudogene TRBV3-2) and TRBJ1-1, with no clear D. With 4 bases removed from V and 5 bases from J, the gap between germline ends came to 17 bases. Germline V CDR1 and CDR2: LGHDT, YNNKEL (reference sequence). The CDR3 loop spans 15 amino acids. The CDR3 sequence: CASSPSQQVGTEAFF. The CDR3 DNA reads TGTGCCAGCAGCCCCTCCCAGCAGGTTGGGACTGAAGCTTTCTTT.

J is TRBJ1-3 and V is TRBV12-3 or TRBV12-4; D is perhaps TRBD1 (6 bases). CDR3 size: 13 residues. Trimming left V 3 bases short and J 7 bases short, with 10 bases between. CDR3 in DNA: TGTGCCAGCAGTTTTGGGGGGCGGAACACCATATATTTT. Its translation is CASSFGGRNTIYF.

This clone was counted a single time. The chain couples TRBV2 to TRBJ1-1; D gene ambiguous. The CDR3 has 11 amino acids. Germline lookup yields CDR1 SNHLY and CDR2 FYNNEI. Trimming removed 6 bases from V and 4 bases from J, with 6 bases in between. CDR3 bases: TGTGCCAGCAGGGATGCCACTGAAGCTTTCTTT. Its protein product is CASRDATEAFF.

The rearrangement joins TRBV25-1 to TRBJ2-2, with 10 bases matching TRBD2. The CDR3 length is 16 residues. Germline V gives CDR1 MGHDK, CDR2 SYGVNS. Unmatched junction bases numbered 5, after V lost 3 bases and J lost 4 bases. The CDR3 region is CASSDPSGRGTGELFF. The CDR3 nucleotides read TGTGCCAGCAGTGACCCTAGCGGGAGAGGCACCGGGGAGCTGTTTTTT. The variable domain in full, with the rest retrieved from reference TRBV25-1 and TRBJ2-2, is EADIYQTPRYLVIGTGKKITLECSQTMGHDKMYWYQQDPGMELHLIHYSYGVNSTEKGDLSSESTVSRIRTEHFPLTLESARPSHTSQYLCASSDPSGRGTGELFFGEGSRLTVL.

The rearrangement uses TRBV18 and TRBJ1-2; no firm D call. Between the trimmed V and J ends, which lost 6 bases and 7 bases, there was a span of 15 bases. CDR1 is KGHSH and CDR2 is LQKENI in the germline V gene. The CDR3 is 13 residues long. The CDR3 nucleotides read TGTGCCAGCTCTCCCATTGAAGTGGGTGGCTACACCTTC. Protein sequence: CASSPIEVGGYTF. Combining the CDR3 with reference TRBV18 and TRBJ1-2 gives the whole variable domain NAGVMQNPRHLVRRRGQEARLRCSPMKGHSHVYWYRQLPEEGLKFMVYLQKENIIDESGMPKERFSAEFPKEGPSILRIQQVVRGDSAAYFCASSPIEVGGYTFGSGTRLTVV.

The chain has TRBV7-2 and TRBJ1-3; tentative D call: TRBD1 (6 bases). With 5 bases removed from V and 6 bases from J, the gap between germline ends came to 14 bases. Per germline, CDR1 SGHTA and CDR2 FQGNSA. The CDR3 consists of 14 residues. CDR3 bases: TGTGCCAGCAGCCCGAGAGGGGGGGAAAACACCATATATTTT. Protein product: CASSPRGGENTIYF.

V is TRBV6-5 and J is TRBJ1-2, with D uncertain. Trimming took off 6 bases at V and 0 bases at J, with 8 bases between the two ends. There are 13 residues in the CDR3. Germline assignment: CDR1 MNHEY and CDR2 SVGAGI. The CDR3 is CASRNTANYGYTF. CDR3 in DNA: TGTGCCAGCAGGAACACAGCTAACTATGGCTACACCTTC.

The chain employs TRBV14 and TRBJ2-1; D possibly corresponds to TRBD2 (5 bases). Germline CDR1 and CDR2: SGHDN and FVKESK. Trimming stripped 0 bases from V and 0 bases from J, with 9 bases between. This CDR3 is 16 amino acids long. The CDR3, as DNA: TGTGCCAGCAGCCAAGATCCAGCGGACTCCTACAATGAGCAGTTCTTC. Translation: CASSQDPADSYNEQFF.

There are a few counts of this clone. The chain uses TRBV7-8 and TRBJ2-7, with 9 bases lining up with TRBD1. With V trimmed by 4 bases and J by 4 bases, 8 bases remained unmatched. There are 15 residues in the CDR3. Germline V gives CDR1 SGHVS, CDR2 FQNEAQ. CDR3 nucleotides: TGTGCCAGCAGCTGGGGACAGGGAGGTGGATACGAGCAGTACGTC. Translation gives CASSWGQGGGYEQYV.

This clone was counted a single time. The V and J genes are TRBV10-3 and TRBJ2-7, with a tentative D call TRBD1 (6 bases). Trimming removed 10 bases at V and 4 bases at J, with 17 bases between. CDR1 ENHRY and CDR2 SYGVKD come from the germline V gene. The CDR3 consists of 13 residues. The CDR3 DNA follows: TGTGCCACAGGGCTGGGGGCCCGGTACGAGCAGTACTTC. Protein: CATGLGARYEQYF.

The chain is built from TRBV4-1 and TRBJ2-5; 8 nucleotides align to TRBD1. The length of the CDR3 is 15 residues. V trimming: 4 bases; J trimming: 6 bases; junction bases outside the gene matches: 10. Germline CDR1 and CDR2: MGHRA and YSYEKL. The chain's CDR3 is CASSLGQGTLKTQYF. In DNA, the CDR3 is TGCGCCAGCAGCCTCGGACAGGGTACTCTGAAGACCCAGTACTTC.

The chain is built from TRBV19 and TRBJ1-2; 8 bases map to TRBD1. Per the germline V gene, CDR1 is LNHDA and CDR2 is SQIVND (reference sequence). V lost 3 bases to trimming and J lost 5 bases; unmatched junction nucleotides: 8. The CDR3 loop spans 15 amino acids. CDR3: CASSILGQGRYGYTF. The CDR3 coding sequence is TGTGCCAGTAGTATCCTCGGACAGGGTAGATATGGCTACACCTTC.

The rearrangement uses TRBV7-2 and TRBJ2-2; tentatively, D is TRBD2 (6 bases). Trimming took 1 base from V and 5 from J, leaving 14 bases between them. Germline V lookup: CDR1 SGHTA, CDR2 FQGNSA. The CDR3 is 16 residues long. The CDR3 coding sequence is TGTGCCAGCAGCTTAGGGGGAGGTCCCAGGACCGGGGAGCTGTTTTTT. It specifies CASSLGGGPRTGELFF.

The J gene is TRBJ1-5, the V gene TRBV19; 9 bases match TRBD1. The V gene's germline CDR1 is LNHDA and CDR2 SQIVND (reference sequence). After removal of 5 bases from V and 1 base from J, the junction contained 3 bases not matched to a gene. The CDR3 extends over 15 amino acids. The CDR3, as DNA: TGTGCCAGTAGTGACAGGGGGTGGAGCAATCAGCCCCAGCATTTT. Protein product: CASSDRGWSNQPQHF.

The chain joins TRBV20-1 to TRBJ1-2, with D uncertain. Germline CDR1 DFQATT, CDR2 SNEGSKA (reference sequence). Trimming removed 3 bases from V and 2 bases from J, with 7 bases in between. This CDR3 has 12 amino acids. The CDR3 region is CSASTQNYGYTF. CDR3 DNA: TGCAGTGCTAGTACACAGAACTATGGCTACACCTTC.

This clone has more than one count but fewer than ten. The J gene is TRBJ1-6, the V gene TRBV27; D unresolved. Germline CDR1 MNHEY, CDR2 SMNVEV (reference sequence). The ends were cut back, 3 bases at V and 9 bases at J, with 15 bases in the middle. The CDR3 is 15 residues long. The chain's CDR3 is CASSLSPHRGSPLHF. In nucleotides, the CDR3 is TGTGCCAGCAGTTTGTCCCCCCACCGGGGTTCACCCCTCCACTTT.

This chain connects TRBV7-9 to TRBJ1-2; 10 positions agree with TRBD1. The CDR3 sequence is 15 residues long. CDR1 and CDR2 from the germline V gene are SEHNR and FQNEAQ (reference sequence). V lost 5 bases, J lost 7 bases, and 10 bases stayed unmatched. Here the CDR3 reads CASSPGTGVLGGYTF. The CDR3 DNA reads as TGTGCCAGCAGCCCCGGGACAGGGGTTCTTGGTGGCTACACCTTC.

This chain connects TRBV6-6 to TRBJ2-1; no reliable D call. V gave up 8 bases and J gave up 4 bases, with 9 bases separating them. Germline loops: CDR1 MNHNY, CDR2 SVGAGI (reference sequence). The CDR3 runs 12 residues. The CDR3 region has the DNA TGTGCCAGCGGCAGGTTTTACAATGAGCAGTTCTTC. Translation gives CASGRFYNEQFF.